A single T cell receptor beta chain is shown here with its context. The antigen is not known. Only in-frame clones appear in the TCRdb table, and some are missing; sequencing was by immunoSEQ multiplex PCR. The sample has 140,000 to 150,000 clones, more than 75% seen once. The data derive from a study of T cell responses to AZD1222 COVID-19 vaccine. Study results and caveats: Repertoires were obtained solely post-peak T cell response. Along spike, vaccine-associated CD4 TCRs were found throughout, with dominance at 160-218 and 743-854. Nearly half of spike-specific TCRs reportedly target variant regions that are unmutated in the B.1.351 and B.1.1.7 variants. Females made up more of the donors, who were largely white British, and clonal diversity may have come out too low.

Sequenced here: peripheral blood, sampled on day 0 of MenACWY control vaccination. This receptor was obtained from an adult in good health.

The CDR3 DNA reads TGTGCCAGCAGCCCCCGGGGGTTGGGGTCCCAAGAGACCCAGTACTTC. Protein product: CASSPRGLGSQETQYF. This sequence joins TRBV27 and TRBJ2-5; D might be TRBD2 (6 bases). Trimming removed 6 bases from V and 1 base from J, with 18 bases in between. This CDR3 comprises 16 residues. Germline V lookup: CDR1 MNHEY, CDR2 SMNVEV (reference sequence).